This TCR beta chain was obtained from a study of blood T cell repertoires in COVID-19 (dated by TCRdb to the early 2020s). Study-wide context: The collaborator samples originated in the United States, Italy and Spain and spanned the acute and convalescent phases of COVID-19. The repertoires were made available in a free public database intended to serve as a resource for research on the immune response to SARS-CoV-2. A de-identified subject ID, COVID-19 status, age in years and sex were almost always included in the sample metadata. HLA class I and class II types, where available, came from metadata supplied by the sample provider rather than from assay-based typing. The prospective study material was composed of cDNA or gDNA derived from T cells, B-cell-depleted T cells, or PBMCs. The samples were drawn from the first 160 participants of the ongoing ImmuneRACE study and from roughly 1,300 subjects provided by 6 global collaborators. Deeply sampled blood TCRbeta repertoires from subjects exposed to, actively infected with, or recovered from COVID-19 were included in the dataset. Overall study outcomes, separate from this receptor: How much clinical and demographic metadata was included differed by source and by participant, and the metadata was provided uncurated.

Whole blood was collected in K2EDTA tubes by collaborating institutions according to the institutions' own protocols. Collaborator samples were shipped for TCRbeta analysis as frozen whole blood, isolated PBMCs, or DNA extracted from either sample type. In the germline V gene, CDR1 corresponds to SGDLS and CDR2 to YYNGEE. Its CDR3 holds 16 amino acids, cysteine through phenylalanine. The only DNA kept is the CDR3, 48 bases in frame from the first base. Trimming takes 4 bases from V and 0 bases from J, and the germline ends sit 14 bases apart. The immunoSEQ Assay, a bias-controlled multiplex PCR, was used to amplify TCRbeta CDR3 regions from genomic DNA. Per the original workflow: The number of nucleated cells in each sample was estimated from the amplification of reference gene primers within the assay. To quantify the absolute abundance of each unique TCRbeta CDR3 rearrangement, sequence reads were collapsed and filtered. For each sample, productive Simpson clonality was calculated as the square root of Simpson's diversity index across productive rearrangements. Held by TCRdb, this immuneACCESS table contains in-frame sequences only and omits some clones. Under half of the omission traces to an unresolved V gene where checked; the cause of the rest is unknown. V and J calls and clone size come straight from that table; D and trimming were deduced from the DNA. This sample is represented by approximately 200,000 clones; approximately 90% of them were singletons. Less than 3.5% of the sample is held by the ten biggest clonotypes.

With regard to this clone: What antigen it recognizes has not been identified. Base-call qualities are not available, and no considerably larger clone is one nucleotide away.

The sample taken for sequencing was peripheral blood. The sequence links TRBV9 to TRBJ1-3; TRBD1 is a possible D gene, resting on 6 matching bases. The sequence was collected from a woman aged 30 to 39 with active or convalescent COVID-19. The nucleotides are TGTGCCAGCAGCTCCAAGACAGGCCCCTCTGGAAACACCATATATTTT. Translated, it reads CASSSKTGPSGNTIYF.